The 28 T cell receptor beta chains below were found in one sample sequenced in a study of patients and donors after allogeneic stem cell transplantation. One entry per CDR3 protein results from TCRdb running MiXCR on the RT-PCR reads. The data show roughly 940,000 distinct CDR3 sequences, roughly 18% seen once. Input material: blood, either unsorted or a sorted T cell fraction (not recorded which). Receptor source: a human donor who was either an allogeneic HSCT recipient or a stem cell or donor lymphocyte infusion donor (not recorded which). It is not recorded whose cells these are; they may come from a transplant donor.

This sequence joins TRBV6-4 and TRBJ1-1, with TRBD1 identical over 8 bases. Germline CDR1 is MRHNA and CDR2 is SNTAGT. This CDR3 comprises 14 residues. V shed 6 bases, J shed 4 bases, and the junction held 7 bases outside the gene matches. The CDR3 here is CASSTGGKGTEAFF. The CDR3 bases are TGTGCCAGCAGCACAGGGGGAAAGGGCACTGAAGCTTTCTTT.

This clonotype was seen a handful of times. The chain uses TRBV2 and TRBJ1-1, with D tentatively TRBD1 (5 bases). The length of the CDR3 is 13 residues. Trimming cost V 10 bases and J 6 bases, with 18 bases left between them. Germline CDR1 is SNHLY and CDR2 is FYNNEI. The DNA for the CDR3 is TGTGCCACCTTGGGACCGCTTCGTTCTGAAGCTTTCTTT. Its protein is CATLGPLRSEAFF.

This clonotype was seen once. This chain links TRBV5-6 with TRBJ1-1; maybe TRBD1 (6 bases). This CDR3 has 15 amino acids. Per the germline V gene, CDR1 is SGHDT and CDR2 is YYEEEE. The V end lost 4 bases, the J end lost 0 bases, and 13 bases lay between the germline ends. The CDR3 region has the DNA TGTGCCAGCAGCCTGGAACAGGGAATGAACACTGAAGCTTTCTTT. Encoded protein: CASSLEQGMNTEAFF.

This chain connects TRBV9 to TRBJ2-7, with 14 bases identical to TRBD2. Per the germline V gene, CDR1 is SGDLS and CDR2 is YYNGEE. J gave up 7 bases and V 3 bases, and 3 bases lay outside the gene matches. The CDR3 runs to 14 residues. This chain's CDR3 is CASSATSGRGEQYF. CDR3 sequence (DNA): TGTGCCAGCAGCGCGACTAGCGGGAGGGGAGAGCAGTACTTC.

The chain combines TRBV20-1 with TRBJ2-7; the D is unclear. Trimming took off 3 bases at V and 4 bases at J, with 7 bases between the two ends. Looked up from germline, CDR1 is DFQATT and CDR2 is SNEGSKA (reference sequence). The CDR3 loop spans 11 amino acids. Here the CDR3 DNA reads TGCAGTGCTAGTGCTAGTTACGAGCAGTACTTC. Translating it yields CSASASYEQYF.

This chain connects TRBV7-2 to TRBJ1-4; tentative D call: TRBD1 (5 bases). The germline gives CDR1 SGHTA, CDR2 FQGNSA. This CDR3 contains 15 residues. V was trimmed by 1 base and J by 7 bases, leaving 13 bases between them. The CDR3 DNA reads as TGTGCCAGCAGCTTAGATGGGGCCCTCGGTGAAAAACTGTTTTTT. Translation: CASSLDGALGEKLFF.

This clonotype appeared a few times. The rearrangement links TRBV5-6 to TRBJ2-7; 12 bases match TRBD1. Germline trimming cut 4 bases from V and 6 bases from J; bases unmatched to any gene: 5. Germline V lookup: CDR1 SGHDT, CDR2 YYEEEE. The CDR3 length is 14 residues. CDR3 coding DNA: TGTGCCAGCAGCACGCCGGGACAGGGGGCCGAGCAGTACTTC. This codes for CASSTPGQGAEQYF.

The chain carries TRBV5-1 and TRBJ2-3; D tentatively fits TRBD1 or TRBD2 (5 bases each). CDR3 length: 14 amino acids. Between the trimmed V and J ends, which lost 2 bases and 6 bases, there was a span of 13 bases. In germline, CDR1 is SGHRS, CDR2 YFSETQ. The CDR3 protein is CASSLSGRGDTQYF. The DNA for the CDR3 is TGCGCCAGCAGCTTATCGGGGCGAGGGGATACGCAGTATTTT.

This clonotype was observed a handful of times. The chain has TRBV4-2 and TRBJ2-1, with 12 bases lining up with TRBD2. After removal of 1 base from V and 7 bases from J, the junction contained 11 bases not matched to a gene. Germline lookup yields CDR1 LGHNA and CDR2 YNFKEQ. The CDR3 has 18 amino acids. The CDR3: CASSQGLRRTSGKNEQFF. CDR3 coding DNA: TGTGCCAGCAGCCAAGGGCTTCGGAGGACTAGCGGGAAAAATGAGCAGTTCTTC.

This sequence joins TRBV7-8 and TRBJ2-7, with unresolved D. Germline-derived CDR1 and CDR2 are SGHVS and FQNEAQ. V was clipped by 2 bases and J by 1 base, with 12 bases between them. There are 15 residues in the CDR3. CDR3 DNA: TGTGCCAGCAGCTTATTGGGTACTTATTCCTACGAGCAGTACTTC. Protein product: CASSLLGTYSYEQYF.

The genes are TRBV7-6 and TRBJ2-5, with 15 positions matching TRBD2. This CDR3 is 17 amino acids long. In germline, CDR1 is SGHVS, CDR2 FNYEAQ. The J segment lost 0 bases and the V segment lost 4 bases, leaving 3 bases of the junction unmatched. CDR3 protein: CASSYGTSGGYQETQYF. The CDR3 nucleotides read TGTGCCAGCAGCTACGGGACTAGCGGGGGGTACCAAGAGACCCAGTACTTC.

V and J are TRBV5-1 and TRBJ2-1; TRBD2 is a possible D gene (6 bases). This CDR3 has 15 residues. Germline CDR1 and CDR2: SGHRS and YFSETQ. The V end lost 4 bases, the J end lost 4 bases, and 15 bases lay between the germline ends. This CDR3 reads CASSPRDFTYNEQFF. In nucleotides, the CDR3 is TGCGCCAGCAGCCCCCGGGACTTTACATACAATGAGCAGTTCTTC.

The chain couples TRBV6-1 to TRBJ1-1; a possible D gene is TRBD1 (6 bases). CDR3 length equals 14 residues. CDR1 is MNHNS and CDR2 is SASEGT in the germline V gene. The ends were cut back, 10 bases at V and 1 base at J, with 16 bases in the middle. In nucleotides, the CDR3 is TGTGCCATCAACAGGGTTCAGCAGAACACTGAAGCTTTCTTT. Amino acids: CAINRVQQNTEAFF.

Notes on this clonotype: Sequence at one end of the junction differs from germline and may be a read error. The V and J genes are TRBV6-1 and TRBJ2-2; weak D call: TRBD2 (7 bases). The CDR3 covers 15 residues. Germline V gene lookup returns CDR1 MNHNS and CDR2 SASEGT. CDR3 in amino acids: CASSLTGARSGEPFF. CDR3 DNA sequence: TGTGCCAGCAGCCTTACGGGGGCCCGGAGCGGGGAGCCGTTTTTT.

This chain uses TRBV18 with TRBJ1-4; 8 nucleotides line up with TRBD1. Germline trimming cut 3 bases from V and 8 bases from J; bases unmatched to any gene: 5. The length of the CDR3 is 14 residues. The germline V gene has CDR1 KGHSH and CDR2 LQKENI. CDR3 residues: CASSPSDRAEKLFF. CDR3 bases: TGTGCCAGCTCACCCTCGGACAGGGCAGAAAAACTGTTTTTT.

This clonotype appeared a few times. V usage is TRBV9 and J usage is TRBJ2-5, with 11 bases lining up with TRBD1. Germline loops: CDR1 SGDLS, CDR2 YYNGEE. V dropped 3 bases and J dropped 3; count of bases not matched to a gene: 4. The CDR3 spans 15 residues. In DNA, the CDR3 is TGTGCCAGCAGCGCCCCGGGACAGGGGGAAGAGACCCAGTACTTC. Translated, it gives CASSAPGQGEETQYF.

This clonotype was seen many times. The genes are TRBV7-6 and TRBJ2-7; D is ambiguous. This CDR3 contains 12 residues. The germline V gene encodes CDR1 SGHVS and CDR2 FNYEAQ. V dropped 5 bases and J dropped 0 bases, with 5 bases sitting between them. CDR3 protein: CASSTVSYEQYF. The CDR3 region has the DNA TGTGCCAGCAGCACCGTCTCCTACGAGCAGTACTTC.

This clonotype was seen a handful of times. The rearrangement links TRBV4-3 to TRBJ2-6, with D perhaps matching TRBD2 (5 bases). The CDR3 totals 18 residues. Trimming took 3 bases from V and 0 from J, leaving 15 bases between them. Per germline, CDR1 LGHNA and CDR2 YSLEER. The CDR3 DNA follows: TGCGCCAGCAGCCAGTCGGGAAACAGCCCCTCTGGGGCCAACGTCCTGACTTTC. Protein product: CASSQSGNSPSGANVLTF.

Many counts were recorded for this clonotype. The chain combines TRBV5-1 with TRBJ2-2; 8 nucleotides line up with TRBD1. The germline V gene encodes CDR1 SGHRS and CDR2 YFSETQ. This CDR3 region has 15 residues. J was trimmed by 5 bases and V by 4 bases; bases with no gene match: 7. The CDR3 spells CASSLLQGETGELFF. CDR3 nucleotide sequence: TGCGCCAGCAGCCTGCTACAGGGGGAGACCGGGGAGCTGTTTTTT.

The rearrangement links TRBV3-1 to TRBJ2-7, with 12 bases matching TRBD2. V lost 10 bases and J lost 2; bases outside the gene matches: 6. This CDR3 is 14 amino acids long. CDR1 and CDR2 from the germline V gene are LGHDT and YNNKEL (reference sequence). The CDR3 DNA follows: TGTGCCACTCTAGCGGGAGGGCCGGCCTACGAGCAGTACTTC. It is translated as CATLAGGPAYEQYF.

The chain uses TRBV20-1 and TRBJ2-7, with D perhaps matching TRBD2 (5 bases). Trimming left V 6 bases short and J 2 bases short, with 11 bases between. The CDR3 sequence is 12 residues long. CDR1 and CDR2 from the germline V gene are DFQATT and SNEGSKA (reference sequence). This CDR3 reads CSARHGTYEQYF. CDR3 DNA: TGCAGTGCCCGCCACGGGACCTACGAGCAGTACTTC.

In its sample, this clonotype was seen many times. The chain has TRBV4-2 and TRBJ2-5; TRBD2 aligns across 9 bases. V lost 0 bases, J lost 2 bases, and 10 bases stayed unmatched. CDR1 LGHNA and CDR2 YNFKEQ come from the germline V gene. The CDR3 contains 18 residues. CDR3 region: CASSQELLGLAGQETQYF. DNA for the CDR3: TGTGCCAGCAGCCAAGAGCTCCTTGGGCTAGCGGGGCAAGAGACCCAGTACTTC.

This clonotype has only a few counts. The CDR3 DNA follows: TGCAGCGTTGATGAAAAGGGCAGGGAAAAAAACACCGGGGAGCTGTTTTTT. Its translation is CSVDEKGREKNTGELFF. J is TRBJ2-2 and V is TRBV29-1; D may be TRBD1 (5 bases). Germline loops: CDR1 SQVTM, CDR2 ANQGSEA. The CDR3 totals 17 residues. The ends were cut back, 3 bases at V and 2 bases at J, with 19 bases in the middle.

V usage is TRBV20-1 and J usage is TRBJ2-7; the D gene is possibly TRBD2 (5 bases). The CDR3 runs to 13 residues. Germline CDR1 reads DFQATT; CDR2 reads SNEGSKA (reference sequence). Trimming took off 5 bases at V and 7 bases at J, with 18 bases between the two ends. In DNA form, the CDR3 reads TGCAGTGCTTCACGACCGGCCGCGGGTGAGCAGTACTTC. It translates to CSASRPAAGEQYF.

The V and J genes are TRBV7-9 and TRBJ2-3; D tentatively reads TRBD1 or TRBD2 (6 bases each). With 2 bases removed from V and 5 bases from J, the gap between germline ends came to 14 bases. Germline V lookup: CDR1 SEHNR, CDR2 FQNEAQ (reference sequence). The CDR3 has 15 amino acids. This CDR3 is CASSLPEGVGDTQYF. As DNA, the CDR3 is TGTGCCAGCAGCTTACCGGAGGGGGTTGGAGATACGCAGTATTTT.

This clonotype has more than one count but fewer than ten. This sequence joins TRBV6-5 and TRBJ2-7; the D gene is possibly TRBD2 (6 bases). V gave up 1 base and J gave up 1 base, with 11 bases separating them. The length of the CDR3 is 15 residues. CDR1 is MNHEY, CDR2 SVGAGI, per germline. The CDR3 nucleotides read TGTGCCAGCAGTTACTTTGGTGGAGGGTCCTACGAGCAGTACTTC. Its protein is CASSYFGGGSYEQYF.

This CDR3 is CASSVTGGSTDTQYF. In DNA form, the CDR3 reads TGTGCCAGCAGCGTAACGGGGGGCTCCACAGATACGCAGTATTTT. The genes are TRBV9 and TRBJ2-3; maybe TRBD2 (7 bases). The germline CDR1 and CDR2 sequences are SGDLS and YYNGEE. This CDR3 has 15 residues. V was cut by 1 base and J by 2 bases, with 11 bases left in between.

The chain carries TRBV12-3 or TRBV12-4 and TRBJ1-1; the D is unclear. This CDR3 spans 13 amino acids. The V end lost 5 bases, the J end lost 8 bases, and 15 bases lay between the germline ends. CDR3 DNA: TGTGCCAGCAGTCCTAGCTACGAAGGGGAAGCTTTCTTT. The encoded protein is CASSPSYEGEAFF.